This TCR beta chain was sequenced in a study of blood T cell repertoires in COVID-19. Study-wide background: From T cells, B-cell-depleted T cells, or PBMCs came the material, which was cDNA or gDNA.

Profiled with immunoSEQ multiplex PCR; TCRdb holds only in-frame clones, not every one. Of about 130,000 clones in the sample, 86% were seen once. The sequence was obtained from a human donor in a cohort sampled during active COVID-19. Input material: peripheral blood.

The CDR3 is CAWSGGTGGADIQYF. The CDR3 DNA sequence: TGTGCCTGGAGCGGAGGAACAGGGGGCGCGGACATTCAGTACTTC. The V call is TRBV30, the J call TRBJ2-4, with 9 bases fitting TRBD1. This CDR3 is 15 amino acids long. Germline lookup yields CDR1 GTSNPN and CDR2 SVGIG (reference sequence). The ends lost 3 bases at V and 8 bases at J; junction bases unmatched: 11.